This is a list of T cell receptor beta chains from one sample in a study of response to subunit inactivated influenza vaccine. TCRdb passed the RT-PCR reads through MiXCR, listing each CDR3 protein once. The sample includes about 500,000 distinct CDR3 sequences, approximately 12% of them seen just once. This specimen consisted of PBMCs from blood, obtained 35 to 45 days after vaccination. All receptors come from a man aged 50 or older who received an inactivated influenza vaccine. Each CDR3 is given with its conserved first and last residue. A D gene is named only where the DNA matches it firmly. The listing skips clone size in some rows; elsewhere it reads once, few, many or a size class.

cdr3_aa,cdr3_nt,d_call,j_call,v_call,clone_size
CASTYNRYEQYF,TGTGCCAGCACCTACAATAGGTACGAGCAGTACTTC,.,TRBJ2-7,TRBV12-3/TRBV12-4,few
CASSQGDRADTQYF,TGCGCCAGCAGCCAAGGTGACAGGGCAGATACGCAGTATTTT,TRBD1,TRBJ2-3,TRBV4-1,few
CSVEDRQGAGTDTQYF,TGCAGCGTTGAAGATCGACAGGGGGCTGGTACAGATACGCAGTATTTT,TRBD1,TRBJ2-3,TRBV29-1,.
CSVGRAGGNQETQYF,TGCAGCGTTGGGAGAGCGGGGGGCAACCAAGAGACCCAGTACTTC,TRBD2,TRBJ2-5,TRBV29-1,.
CASRQIGGYEQYF,TGTGCCAGCAGACAAATCGGGGGCTACGAGCAGTACTTC,.,TRBJ2-7,TRBV6-2/TRBV6-3,few
CASSSNSNQPQHF,TGTGCCAGCAGTTCAAATAGCAATCAGCCCCAGCATTTT,.,TRBJ1-5,TRBV6-5,many
CASSQGFALTGELFF,TGTGCCAGCAGCCAAGGATTTGCTCTCACCGGGGAGCTGTTTTTT,.,TRBJ2-2,TRBV14,few
CASSQGLAGTEQFF,TGTGCCAGCAGCCAGGGACTAGCGGGGACTGAGCAGTTCTTC,TRBD2,TRBJ2-1,TRBV7-2,.
CASSLGLAGGRGTQYF,TGTGCCAGCAGTCTGGGACTAGCGGGGGGGCGCGGTACGCAGTATTTT,TRBD2,TRBJ2-3,TRBV12-3/TRBV12-4,few
CASSSLRGRWNEQFF,TGTGCCAGCAGTTCTCTCAGGGGGCGTTGGAATGAGCAGTTCTTC,TRBD1,TRBJ2-1,TRBV12-3/TRBV12-4,few
CASSTSDSPLHEQYF,TGTGCCAGCAGCACCTCGGACTCCCCGTTACACGAGCAGTACTTC,.,TRBJ2-7,TRBV9,.
CSARGVDYSNQPQHF,TGCAGTGCTAGGGGGGTGGACTATAGCAATCAGCCCCAGCATTTT,.,TRBJ1-5,TRBV20-1,.
CSVADGLNTEAFF,TGCAGCGTTGCGGACGGATTGAACACTGAAGCTTTCTTT,.,TRBJ1-1,TRBV29-1,.
CASSPGLTAYEQYF,TGTGCCAGCAGCCCCGGGTTGACAGCCTACGAGCAGTACTTC,.,TRBJ2-7,TRBV7-2,.
CASRPRDQGGTGELFF,TGTGCCAGCAGACCGCGGGATCAGGGAGGCACCGGGGAGCTGTTTTTT,.,TRBJ2-2,TRBV7-2,few
CASSLASGSRSHEQFF,TGTGCCAGCAGCTTGGCTAGCGGGAGTCGGTCCCATGAGCAGTTCTTC,TRBD2,TRBJ2-1,TRBV5-5,.
CSVSRDTLYF,TGCAGCGTTAGCAGGGATACGCTGTATTTT,.,TRBJ2-3,TRBV29-1,.
CASSLIGNTIYF,TGTGCCAGCAGCTTAATAGGAAACACCATATATTTT,.,TRBJ1-3,TRBV11-2,.
CATSDPGLAGYNEQFF,TGTGCCACCAGTGACCCAGGACTAGCGGGGTACAATGAGCAGTTCTTC,TRBD2,TRBJ2-1,TRBV24-1,.
CASSLAAGDTEAFF,TGTGCCAGCAGCTTAGCCGCTGGAGACACTGAAGCTTTCTTT,.,TRBJ1-1,TRBV7-2,many
CASRFSGSRFVGTDTQYF,TGTGCCAGCAGGTTTAGCGGGAGTAGATTCGTCGGCACAGATACGCAGTATTTT,TRBD2,TRBJ2-3,TRBV13,few